These 13 T cell receptor beta chains originate from one sample sequenced in a study of T-cell reconstitution after alpha-beta-depleted transplantation in children. Unique molecular identifiers tagged the TCRbeta library. TCRdb passed the PCR reads through MiXCR, listing each CDR3 protein once. Here the sample spans roughly 500,000 distinct CDR3 sequences, about 16% being singletons. Sequences were derived from PBMCs from the stem cell graft donor, sampled from the stem cell graft. These receptors all come from a human donor who donated a stem cell graft to a child with acute lymphoblastic leukemia.

The genes are TRBV5-6 and TRBJ2-7; TRBD2 aligns across 8 bases. CDR1 and CDR2 (germline): SGHDT, YYEEEE. This CDR3 comprises 18 residues. The junction had 17 bases not matched to a gene; V was cut back by 4 bases and J by 2 bases. The CDR3 DNA sequence: TGTGCCAGCAGCCCCGGGCGGTTCAAGCGGGAGAGTCCCTACGAGCAGTACTTC. It translates to CASSPGRFKRESPYEQYF.

The chain has TRBV3-1 and TRBJ2-2; TRBD2 matches at 10 bases. V lost 4 bases and J lost 5; bases outside the gene matches: 13. This CDR3 is 18 amino acids long. Germline CDR1 LGHDT, CDR2 YNNKEL (reference sequence). Here the CDR3 reads CASSLAVGAGGRTGELFF. In nucleotides, the CDR3 is TGTGCCAGCAGCCTGGCGGTTGGAGCGGGAGGGAGAACCGGGGAGCTGTTTTTT.

This clonotype was recorded a few times. V is TRBV12-3 or TRBV12-4 and J is TRBJ2-3; 7 bases align to TRBD1. V shed 6 bases and J 4 bases; nucleotides not matched to a gene: 4. The CDR3 consists of 13 residues. The CDR3 spells CASSRQGPDTQYF. CDR3 DNA: TGTGCCAGCAGCCGACAGGGCCCAGATACGCAGTATTTT.

J is TRBJ1-1 and V is TRBV2; D unresolved. V was shortened by 8 bases and J by 3 bases, with 10 bases between the two germline ends. There are 12 residues in the CDR3. The V gene's germline CDR1 is SNHLY and CDR2 FYNNEI. The CDR3 here is CASGRRDTEAFF. DNA for the CDR3: TGTGCCAGCGGACGAAGGGACACTGAAGCTTTCTTT.

This clonotype was seen more than once but under ten times. The chain uses TRBV29-1 and TRBJ2-7, with TRBD1 matching over 10 bases. In germline, CDR1 is SQVTM, CDR2 ANQGSEA. The CDR3 contains 13 residues. Trimming cost V 6 bases and J 3 bases; bases outside gene matches: 5. CDR3 amino acids: CSVWTGGYYEQYF. The CDR3 DNA follows: TGCAGCGTATGGACAGGGGGTTACTACGAGCAGTACTTC.

This rearrangement joins TRBV5-5 to TRBJ2-7, with D perhaps TRBD1 or TRBD2 (5 bases each). This CDR3 has 14 amino acids. Trimming removed 4 bases at V and 5 bases at J, with 16 bases between. Germline CDR1 and CDR2: SGHKS and YYEKEE (reference sequence). This chain's CDR3 is CASSRGGRENEQYF. In nucleotides, the CDR3 is TGTGCCAGCAGCCGGGGTGGCAGGGAAAACGAGCAGTACTTC.

This clonotype showed up just a few times. The genes are TRBV4-1 and TRBJ2-3; 9 bases fit TRBD2. Germline assignment: CDR1 MGHRA and CDR2 YSYEKL. Unmatched junction bases numbered 6, after V lost 0 bases and J lost 2 bases. CDR3 size: 17 residues. CDR3 sequence: CASSQDRLAGITDTQYF. In DNA, the CDR3 is TGCGCCAGCAGCCAAGATCGGCTAGCGGGAATCACAGATACGCAGTATTTT.

The chain combines TRBV18 with TRBJ1-2; unclear D gene. Germline loops: CDR1 KGHSH, CDR2 LQKENI. V was clipped by 6 bases and J by 4 bases, with 18 bases between them. The CDR3 covers 15 residues. The CDR3 here is CASSAWRSESYGYTF. The CDR3 DNA sequence: TGTGCCAGCTCTGCCTGGAGGTCAGAGAGCTATGGCTACACCTTC.

The sample holds a few counts of this clonotype. This sequence joins TRBV7-9 and TRBJ2-7, with D possibly being TRBD1 (6 bases). The CDR3 loop spans 13 amino acids. Trimming stripped 6 bases from V and 1 base from J, with 10 bases between. Germline CDR1 is SEHNR and CDR2 is FQNEAQ (reference sequence). The CDR3 sequence: CASSSQGSYEQYF. Written as DNA, the CDR3 is TGTGCCAGCAGTTCACAGGGATCCTACGAGCAGTACTTC.

The CDR3 nucleotides are TGCGCCAGCAGCTTGGTTAGACAGAACAATGAGCAGTTCTTC. Translation gives CASSLVRQNNEQFF. The genes are TRBV5-1 and TRBJ2-1; D perhaps matches TRBD1 (5 bases). V dropped 0 bases and J dropped 5 bases, with 9 bases sitting between them. The V gene's germline CDR1 is SGHRS and CDR2 YFSETQ. This CDR3 spans 14 amino acids.

This clonotype was seen a handful of times. The chain carries TRBV5-1 and TRBJ2-2; D ambiguous. CDR1 is SGHRS and CDR2 is YFSETQ in the germline V gene. The CDR3 consists of 15 residues. The ends were cut back, 4 bases at V and 8 bases at J, with 18 bases in the middle. The CDR3 spells CASSPPGVYPGELFF. Written as DNA, the CDR3 is TGCGCCAGCAGCCCCCCCGGAGTTTATCCGGGGGAGCTGTTTTTT.

This clonotype turned up a few times. The V call is TRBV20-1, the J call TRBJ2-7, with 9 positions matching TRBD2. Germline V CDR1 and CDR2: DFQATT, SNEGSKA (reference sequence). The CDR3 consists of 13 residues. V was pared by 6 bases and J by 2 bases, with 5 bases of the junction left unmatched. CDR3 sequence reads: CSAASGIAYEQYF. In DNA, the CDR3 is TGCAGTGCCGCTAGCGGGATAGCCTACGAGCAGTACTTC.

This clonotype turned up a few times. The chain links TRBV7-2 to TRBJ2-7, with 7 nucleotides matching TRBD2. CDR1 and CDR2 from the germline V gene are SGHTA and FQGNSA. There are 16 residues in the CDR3. V lost 1 base to trimming and J lost 1 base; unmatched junction nucleotides: 7. CDR3 sequence reads: CASSLGSASGSYEQYF. In DNA form, the CDR3 reads TGTGCCAGCAGCTTAGGATCGGCTAGCGGATCCTACGAGCAGTACTTC. The full variable domain, its missing parts supplied by reference TRBV7-2 and TRBJ2-7, is GAGVSQSPSNKVTEKGKDVELRCDPISGHTALYWYRQSLGQGLEFLIYFQGNSAPDKSGLPSDRFSAERTGGSVSTLTIQRTQQEDSAVYLCASSLGSASGSYEQYFGPGTRLTVT.